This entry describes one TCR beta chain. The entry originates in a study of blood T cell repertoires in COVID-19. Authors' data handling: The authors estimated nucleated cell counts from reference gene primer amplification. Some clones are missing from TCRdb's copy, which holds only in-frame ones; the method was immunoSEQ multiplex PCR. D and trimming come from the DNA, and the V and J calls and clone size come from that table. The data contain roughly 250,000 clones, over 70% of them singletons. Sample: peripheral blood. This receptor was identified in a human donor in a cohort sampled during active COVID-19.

The CDR3 here is CASSWDIYNSPLHF. The CDR3, as DNA: TGTGCCAGCAGTTGGGACATCTATAATTCACCCCTCCACTTT. This chain joins TRBV6-1 and TRBJ1-6, with D perhaps matching TRBD1 (6 bases). With 5 bases removed from V and 3 bases from J, the gap between germline ends came to 8 bases. The CDR3 has 14 amino acids. Germline CDR1 MNHNS, CDR2 SASEGT.